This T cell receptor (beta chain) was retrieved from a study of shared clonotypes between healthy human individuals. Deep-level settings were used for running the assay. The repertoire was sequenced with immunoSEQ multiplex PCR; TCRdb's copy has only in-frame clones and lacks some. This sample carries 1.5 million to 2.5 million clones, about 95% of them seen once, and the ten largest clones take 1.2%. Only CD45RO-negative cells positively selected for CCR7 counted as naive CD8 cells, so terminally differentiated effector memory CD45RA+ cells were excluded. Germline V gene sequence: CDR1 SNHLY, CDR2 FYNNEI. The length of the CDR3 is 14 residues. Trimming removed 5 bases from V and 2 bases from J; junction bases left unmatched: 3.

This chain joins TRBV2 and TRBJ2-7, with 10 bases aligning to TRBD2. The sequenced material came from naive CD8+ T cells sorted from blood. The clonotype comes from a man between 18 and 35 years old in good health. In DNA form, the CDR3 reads TGTGCCAGCAGTCTGGGACTAGCGACCTACGAGCAGTACTTC. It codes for CASSLGLATYEQYF.